This TCR beta chain is drawn from a study of a mutant IDH1 vaccine in newly diagnosed glioma. On the study more broadly: Earlier care involved radiotherapy, temozolomide, or both, and the majority received both.

The time point here: week 5, during vaccination. Vaccination comprised doses that each held 300 ug of mutant IDH1 20-mer peptide, plus topical imiquimod. With regard to this clone: The antigen remains unidentified.

Germline values: CDR1 SGHRS, CDR2 YFSETQ. V lost 3 bases to trimming and J lost 5 bases; unmatched junction nucleotides: 10. The CDR3 totals 16 residues. The protocol was immunoSEQ multiplex PCR, while the TCRdb copy is restricted to in-frame clones and leaves out a portion. The profile covers tens of thousands of clones, with 91% appearing a single time and just over 0.55% taken by the ten largest. The sample here was PBMCs, taken from a glioma patient whose treatment included an IDH1 peptide vaccine. This chain links TRBV5-1 with TRBJ2-7, with 11 bases matching TRBD2. The TCR was taken from a woman between 50 and 59 years old with glioma. The CDR3 coding sequence is TGCGCCAGCAGCTCTTCGACTAGCGGGATTACGGACGAGCAGTACTTC. Translating it yields CASSSSTSGITDEQYF.